This TCR beta chain was recovered during a study of OX40 agonist ivuxolimab in advanced cancers. About the study: Dose-escalation patients' cancers were hepatocellular carcinoma, melanoma, renal cell or head and neck cancer.

General study results and limits: With doses of 0.1-3.0 mg/kg, partial responders showed among the lowest clonal expansion.

This clone is a singleton in its sample. The antigen remains undetermined. Repertoires were generated with immunoSEQ multiplex PCR, while TCRdb's copy carries only in-frame clones and drops some. In the table there are 70,000 to 90,000 clones, roughly nine tenths of which are singletons. The cohort excluded patients with autoimmune disease history or systemic immunosuppression. This receptor was taken from an adult with an advanced solid tumor such as melanoma, head and neck, liver or kidney cancer. The specimen comprised CD4+ or CD8+ T cells sorted from blood, sampled in a trial of the OX40 agonist ivuxolimab.

CDR3 nucleotides: TGTGCCAGCTCACCATTGACTAGCGGGAGCTCCTACAATGAGCAGTTCTTC. This codes for CASSPLTSGSSYNEQFF. The chain joins TRBV18 to TRBJ2-1; 12 nucleotides align to TRBD2. This CDR3 has 17 amino acids. The germline V gene has CDR1 KGHSH and CDR2 LQKENI. V was clipped by 2 bases and J by 0 bases; unmatched bases: 2.